Listed below are T cell receptor beta chains from one sample, sequenced in a study of T cell changes during pregnancy in multiple sclerosis. The table came from immunoSEQ multiplex PCR; TCRdb's copy has only in-frame clones and leaves some out. In the table there are fewer than 85,000 clones, roughly 92% of which are singletons. The sample here was peripheral blood, taken in the second trimester of pregnancy. These receptor sequences come from a female donor with multiple sclerosis, enrolled in a pregnancy study. CDR3s include the opening cysteine and the closing phenylalanine or tryptophan. D genes are given only for firm matches. The size field is filled for only some rows; it gives once, few, many or a size class.

>TRBD1|.|TRBV6-5|TRBJ1-2
TGTGCCAGCAAAAGGGGGCTCGGCTATGGCTACACCTTC
CASKRGLGYGYTF
>.|.|TRBV5-5|TRBJ2-7
TGTGCCAGCAGCTTAGGACACTCTTACGAGCAGTACTTC
CASSLGHSYEQYF
>TRBD1|.|TRBV30|TRBJ1-2
TGTGCCTGGAGTGACGCAGGGGGCCCCTATGGCTACACCTTC
CAWSDAGGPYGYTF
>.|.|TRBV7-2|TRBJ2-2
TGTGCCAGCAGCTTAGGGAGGATCAACACCGGGGAGCTGTTTTTT
CASSLGRINTGELFF
>TRBD2|.|TRBV5-1|TRBJ2-1
TGCGCCAGCAGCTTGGTTGCGGGAGCGGTCTACAATGAGCAGTTCTTC
CASSLVAGAVYNEQFF
>TRBD2|once|TRBV19|TRBJ2-7
TGTGCCAGTAGTCCCGGGAGCGGGGGGCCGTACGAGCAGTACTTC
CASSPGSGGPYEQYF
>.|.|TRBV6-6|TRBJ2-5
TGTGCCAGCAGCCCCCTAGGACTGGAGACCCAGTACTTC
CASSPLGLETQYF
>.|.|TRBV29-1|TRBJ1-2
TGCAGCGTTGACCTGGTGGACACAACTAACTATGGCTACACCTTC
CSVDLVDTTNYGYTF
>.|once|TRBV6-5|TRBJ2-4
TGTGCCAGCAGTTGGGGAACAGGGATGGACATTCAGTACTTC
CASSWGTGMDIQYF
>.|.|TRBV7-3|TRBJ1-1
TGTGCCAGCAGCTTATTGGAGGCAGCTGAAGCTTTCTTT
CASSLLEAAEAFF
>.|once|TRBV6-5|TRBJ1-1
TGTGCCAGCAGTTACTTCGCCGGGGGGTCTGAAGCTTTCTTT
CASSYFAGGSEAFF
>TRBD1|.|TRBV30|TRBJ1-1
TGTGCCTGTAACACAGGGGTTATTCGGAACACTGAAGCTTTCTTT
CACNTGVIRNTEAFF
>TRBD1|.|TRBV5-4|TRBJ1-6
TGTGCCAGCAGCTTAAGGATTGCCAGGGGGACGAATTCACCCCTCCACTTT
CASSLRIARGTNSPLHF
>.|.|TRBV6-5|TRBJ1-1
TGTGCCAGCAGTTACACAGAGAACACTGAAGCTTTCTTT
CASSYTENTEAFF
>TRBD2|.|TRBV7-3|TRBJ2-3
TGTGCCAGCAGCTCTAGCGGGAGCCCCACAGATACGCAGTATTTT
CASSSSGSPTDTQYF
>.|.|TRBV2|TRBJ1-5
TGTGCCAGCAGACGGGGGGATTGGAGCAATCAGCCCCAGCATTTT
CASRRGDWSNQPQHF
>TRBD2|.|TRBV10-3|TRBJ2-3
TGTGCCATCAGTGATAGCGGGGGTGGTGCAGCAGATACGCAGTATTTT
CAISDSGGGAADTQYF
>TRBD1|.|TRBV6-5|TRBJ2-7
TGTGCCAGCAGTTACGGGGACAGGCCGTACGAGCAGTACTTC
CASSYGDRPYEQYF
>.|.|TRBV7-6|TRBJ1-1
TGTGCCAGCAGCGAGGACAGGAACACTGAAGCTTTCTTT
CASSEDRNTEAFF
>TRBD2|.|TRBV6-1|TRBJ2-3
TGTGCCAACCAGCGGGGGGTTTTGGGGACAGATACGCAGTATTTT
CANQRGVLGTDTQYF
>.|.|TRBV6-5|TRBJ1-5
TGTGCCAGCGGGCCGGGAGTAAGCAATCAGCCCCAGCATTTT
CASGPGVSNQPQHF
>.|.|TRBV7-2|TRBJ2-1
TGTGCCAGCAGCTTAGCGCCGGGGAGGAATGAGCAGTTCTTC
CASSLAPGRNEQFF
>TRBD2|.|TRBV7-9|TRBJ2-2
TGTGCCAGCAGCTTTAAAGGACTAGCGGGAGTGACCGGGGAGCTGTTTTTT
CASSFKGLAGVTGELFF
>TRBD1|.|TRBV13|TRBJ1-1
TGTGCCAGCAGCGGCCGACAGGGGGTCTTGACTGAAGCTTTCTTT
CASSGRQGVLTEAFF
>.|.|TRBV27|TRBJ1-2
TGTGCCAGCAAAGGGGGGGACTATGGCTACACCTTC
CASKGGDYGYTF
>TRBD2|.|TRBV11-1|TRBJ2-1
TGTGCCAGCAGCTTGGGCGGGGGGGCGAATGAGCAGTTCTTC
CASSLGGGANEQFF
>.|.|TRBV2|TRBJ2-7
TGTGCCAGCAGTGCAGGGTACTACGAGCAGTACTTC
CASSAGYYEQYF
>TRBD1|.|TRBV9|TRBJ2-1
TGTGCCAGCAGCGTAGGACAGGGGAGCAATGAGCAGTTCTTC
CASSVGQGSNEQFF
>.|.|TRBV11-3|TRBJ2-6
TGTGCCAGCAGCCGGGGTGGGCCGTGGGGTTTCTCTGGGGCCAACGTCCTGACTTTC
CASSRGGPWGFSGANVLTF
>TRBD2|.|TRBV7-6|TRBJ2-7
TGTGCCAGCAGCGCCCGGGACAGGGTGGCCCTAGCGGGAGGGCCGTCCTACGAGCAGTACTTC
CASSARDRVALAGGPSYEQYF
>.|.|TRBV7-3|TRBJ1-1
TGTGCCAGCAGCTTAAAGGGGAGGACTGAAGCTTTCTTT
CASSLKGRTEAFF
>TRBD2|.|TRBV7-2|TRBJ2-2
TGTGCCAGCAGCTTAGTAGGGACTAAGAACACCGGGGAGCTGTTTTTT
CASSLVGTKNTGELFF
>TRBD1|.|TRBV30|TRBJ1-4
TGTGCCTGGAGGGGGACAGGTGAAAAACTGTTTTTT
CAWRGTGEKLFF
>TRBD1|.|TRBV30|TRBJ2-3
TGTGCCTGGAGTGCCCAGGGGGTTAACACAGATACGCAGTATTTT
CAWSAQGVNTDTQYF
>TRBD1|.|TRBV25-1|TRBJ2-2
TGTGCCAGCAGTGAATTAGCGACAGGGCTGGACACCGGGGAGCTGTTTTTT
CASSELATGLDTGELFF
>TRBD1|.|TRBV2|TRBJ1-5
TGTGCCAGCAGGACCGGGATGTCAGGGGGGAATCAGCCCCAGCATTTT
CASRTGMSGGNQPQHF
>TRBD2|.|TRBV10-3|TRBJ2-7
TGTGCCATCAGCCAAAAGCTAGGGACTAGCGGGGCCTACGAGCAGTACTTC
CAISQKLGTSGAYEQYF
>.|.|TRBV4-3|TRBJ2-2
TGCGCCAGCAGCCCTCTAATTCCCGGGGAGCTGTTTTTT
CASSPLIPGELFF
>TRBD1|.|TRBV29-1|TRBJ2-7
TGCAGCGTTCGATTGGGGACAGGCAACGGCGAGCAGTACTTC
CSVRLGTGNGEQYF
>TRBD1|.|TRBV10-3|TRBJ1-1
TGTGCCATCAGGGACCGGACAGGGGGTCCCACTGAAGCTTTCTTT
CAIRDRTGGPTEAFF
>.|.|TRBV28|TRBJ2-1
TGTGCCAGCAGTCGCCCTCTGAGGAATGAGCAGTTCTTC
CASSRPLRNEQFF
>TRBD2|.|TRBV27|TRBJ2-3
TGTGCCAGCAGATCTAGCGGGGTAAGCACAGATACGCAGTATTTT
CASRSSGVSTDTQYF
>TRBD1|.|TRBV4-1|TRBJ1-3
TGCGCCAGCAGCCCATCGCCAGGGGGAGGAAACACCATATATTTT
CASSPSPGGGNTIYF
>TRBD1|.|TRBV11-2|TRBJ2-7
TGTGCCAGCAGCGCCCGGGACAGGGATATGTACGAGCAGTACTTC
CASSARDRDMYEQYF
>TRBD1|.|TRBV7-2|TRBJ1-2
TGTGCCAGCAGCCGAGACAGGGGTCTTCCGTATGGCTACACCTTC
CASSRDRGLPYGYTF
>TRBD2|.|TRBV25-1|TRBJ2-1
TGTGCCAGCAGTGACCGAGCGGGAGGGGCCTACAATGAGCAGTTCTTC
CASSDRAGGAYNEQFF
>.|.|TRBV6-5|TRBJ2-7
TGTGCCAGCAGCCGACCGGTAGCGCCGTACGAGCAGTACTTC
CASSRPVAPYEQYF
>TRBD1|few|TRBV19|TRBJ1-6
TGTGCCAGTAGTACGACTCCGGGACAGCCTAATTCACCCCTCCACTTT
CASSTTPGQPNSPLHF
>TRBD1|.|TRBV5-1|TRBJ1-1
TGCGCCAGCAGCCCCTTGGACAGGGGCGGTGGAGTTGAAGCTTTCTTT
CASSPLDRGGGVEAFF
>.|few|TRBV28|TRBJ1-6
TGTGCCAGCAGTTTTCGGCCCAGGGGTGCGAATTCACCCCTCCACTTT
CASSFRPRGANSPLHF
>.|.|TRBV4-2|TRBJ1-2
TGTGCCAGCAGCCAATCAACTTCGAAGAACAACTATGGCTACACCTTC
CASSQSTSKNNYGYTF
>TRBD1|.|TRBV7-8|TRBJ1-1
TGTGCCAGCAGCTCCCCGACAGGGAACGCTGAAGCTTTCTTT
CASSSPTGNAEAFF
>.|.|TRBV27|TRBJ1-5
TGTGCCGTCGGGGTGGGGGGTGGAAACCAGCCCCAGCATTTT
CAVGVGGGNQPQHF
>.|.|TRBV19|TRBJ1-5
TGTGCCAGTAGTACGGACCGGGGAGCGAATCAGCCCCAGCATTTT
CASSTDRGANQPQHF
>TRBD2|.|TRBV2|TRBJ2-5
TGTGCCAGCAGACTAGCGGGGGGGCTCCAAGAGACCCAGTACTTC
CASRLAGGLQETQYF
>.|once|TRBV7-8|TRBJ2-5
TGTGCCAGCAGCCTGGGGAGGATCGGGGGGCTACCGGAGACCCAGTACTTC
CASSLGRIGGLPETQYF